Listed here are 14 T cell receptor beta chains from one sample, sequenced in a study of CD8+ T cells in alopecia areata (dated by TCRdb to 2017 to 2018). To prepare the library, the immunoSEQ multiplex PCR assay was applied. RNA was extracted from all samples and reverse transcribed into cDNA, which served as template for TCR sequencing. The table comes from immuneACCESS by way of TCRdb, which keeps in-frame sequences with V and J called. Part of the clones is missing from these tables; in studies checked, under half for an unresolved V gene and the rest for unknown reasons. This sample shows about 270,000 clones, and none of them turns up only once. The top ten constitute more than 1% of the sample. Pooled mouse cutaneous lymph node cells were stained for CD4, CD8alpha, NKG2D, NKG2ACE and other markers, then sorted on a BD Influx. Sequenced material: CD4+ T cells sorted from a lymph node. The source of these receptors is a C3H/HeJ mouse with alopecia areata. This line of mice carries MHC haplotype H2-k.

This clone was seen a handful of times. Mouse names are used for the genes. With the read ending 4 residues before the CDR3 end, the germline J gene is used to fill in that end. This chain uses TRBV13-1 with TRBJ2-2; TRBD1 is a possible D gene (5 bases). Trimming stripped 2 bases from V and 1 base from J, with 9 bases between. CDR1 NSHNY and CDR2 SYGAGN come from the germline V gene. This CDR3 region has 15 residues. The part of the CDR3 DNA that was read is TGTGCCAGCAGTGAGGACAAAAGAAACACCGGG. It yields the protein CASSEDKRNTG. The full CDR3 is CASSEDKRNTGQLYF.

Points on this clone: The listed genes are named as in mouse. The read gets to within 3 residues of the CDR3 end, and the germline J gene fills in the rest. The chain uses TRBV13-1 and TRBJ1-6; 10 nucleotides align to TRBD1. TRBJ1-6 is treated as an ORF (open reading frame) with a function not yet certain. Looked up from germline, CDR1 is NSHNY and CDR2 is SYGAGN. The V segment lost 7 bases and the J segment 7 bases; nucleotides outside the gene matches: 2. The CDR3 spans 13 residues. The CDR3 sequence: CASGDRGNSPLYF. Partial CDR3 DNA: TGTGCCAGCGGGGACAGGGGCAATTCGCCC.

This clone was found a few times. The germline and genes are mouse ones. The sequence runs out 4 residues before the end of the CDR3; the remainder is reconstructed from the germline J gene. The gene calls are TRBV31 and TRBJ2-2; 8 bases fit TRBD1. V was clipped by 6 bases and J by 4 bases; unmatched bases: 4. The CDR3 length is 13 residues. Per the germline V gene, CDR1 is GKSSPN and CDR2 is SITVG. The DNA read from the CDR3 is TGTGCCTGCTCCAGGGGGCCCACCGGG. Translating gives CACSRGPTG. In full, the CDR3 is CACSRGPTGQLYF.

In the case of this clone: Here the gene names and germline are mouse. The read finishes 4 residues shy of the CDR3 end, and the germline J gene is used to complete it. V is TRBV14 and J is TRBJ2-3; 12 bases match TRBD2. The CDR3 is 19 residues long. The germline V gene encodes CDR1 SGHDT and CDR2 FRDEAV. The J segment lost 2 bases and the V segment lost 5 bases, leaving 15 bases of the junction unmatched. CDR3 protein: CASSRDSDWGGAFAETLYF. CDR3 DNA, as far as it was read: TGTGCCAGCAGCCGGGACAGCGACTGGGGGGGCGCTTTTGCAGAA. The full variable domain, completed using reference TRBV14 and TRBJ2-3, is EAGVTQSPRYAVLQEGQAVSFWCDPISGHDTLYWYQQPRDQGPQLLVYFRDEAVIDNSQLPSDRFSAVRPKGTNSTLKIQSAKQGDTATYLCASSRDSDWGGAFAETLYFGSGTRLTVL.

In this sample, this clone turned up a few times. The gene names given are mouse names. The missing CDR3 end, 4 residues past where the read stops, is filled in from the germline J gene. The chain employs TRBV19 and TRBJ2-3; 7 nucleotides align to TRBD2. With V trimmed by 2 bases and J by 1 base, 7 bases remained unmatched. CDR1 FNHDT and CDR2 SITEND come from the germline V gene (reference sequence). The CDR3 extends over 16 amino acids. CDR3 protein: CASSMVPGGGAETLYF. Incomplete CDR3 DNA: TGTGCCAGCAGTATGGTGCCCGGGGGGGGTGCAGAA.

A few counts support this clone. Gene names follow the mouse nomenclature. At the DNA level, this CDR3 is encoded by other sequences in the same sample as well. The part of the CDR3 DNA that was read is TGCACCTGCAGTGGAGACAAAAACACA. Translation: CTCSGDKNT. The whole CDR3 protein is CTCSGDKNTEVFF. The V call is TRBV1, the J call TRBJ1-1; D not certain. The DNA ends 4 residues before the CDR3 does, and the rest of the CDR3 is filled in from the germline J gene. V lost 4 bases and J lost 1, with 7 bases in between. The CDR3 has 13 residues. Germline CDR1 NSQYPW, CDR2 LRSPGD (reference sequence).

This clone was observed a few times. Here the gene names and germline are mouse. The read finishes 4 residues shy of the CDR3 end, and the germline J gene is used to complete it. The gene calls are TRBV17 and TRBJ2-7, with D possibly being TRBD2 (7 bases). The CDR3 loop spans 12 amino acids. Germline values: CDR1 MNHDT, CDR2 YYDKIL. The CDR3: CASSKGGDEQYF. CDR3 DNA (partial): TGTGCTAGCAGTAAGGGGGGGGAT.

In this sample, this clone turned up a few times. Genes and germline are mouse. Sequencing ends 4 residues short of the CDR3 end; the germline J gene provides the rest. The chain combines TRBV13-1 with TRBJ2-5, with TRBD1 as a possible D gene (6 bases). Germline CDR1 NSHNY, CDR2 SYGAGN. V was shortened by 3 bases and J by 0 bases, with 11 bases between the two germline ends. The CDR3 runs to 15 residues. The CDR3 reads CASSVDRINQDTQYF. The CDR3 DNA, read in part, is TGTGCCAGCAGTGTGGACAGAATTAACCAAGAC.

This clone has only a few counts. Here the gene names and germline are mouse. The CDR3 extends 4 residues past the end of the read, so its final part is completed from the germline J gene. V is TRBV13-3 and J is TRBJ2-5; TRBD1 is a possible D gene (6 bases). The CDR3 is made up of 13 amino acids. V was shortened by 5 bases and J by 0 bases, with 7 bases between the two germline ends. CDR1 NNHDY and CDR2 SYVADS come from the germline V gene. Incomplete CDR3 DNA: TGTGCCAGCAGCAGGGGTAACCAAGAC. Translating gives CASSRGNQD. The full CDR3 protein reads CASSRGNQDTQYF. Looking up the rest from reference TRBV13-3 and TRBJ2-5 gives the full variable domain: EAAVTQSPRSKVAVTGGKVTLSCHQTNNHDYMYWYRQDTGHGLRLIHYSYVADSTEKGDIPDGYKASRPSQENFSLILELASLSQTAVYFCASSRGNQDTQYFGPGTRLLVL.

As for this clone: The genes are named according to mouse. The read finishes 4 residues shy of the CDR3 end, and the germline J gene is used to complete it. The chain uses TRBV5 and TRBJ1-2; D may be TRBD1 (5 bases). This CDR3 has 13 residues. The V and J ends lost 3 bases and 1 base respectively, with 6 bases between them. The germline V gene encodes CDR1 LGHNA and CDR2 YNLKQL (reference sequence). The chain's CDR3 is CASSHTGNSDYTF. The sequenced CDR3 bases are TGTGCCAGCAGCCACACAGGAAACTCC.

This clone has a handful of counts. Any gene name here is a mouse gene name. The CDR3 extends 4 residues past the end of the read, so its final part is completed from the germline J gene. This rearrangement joins TRBV1 to TRBJ1-2; tentatively, D is TRBD1 (5 bases). The CDR3 has 15 residues. Germline CDR1 and CDR2: NSQYPW and LRSPGD (reference sequence). The V end was cut by 0 bases, the J end by 0 bases, with 8 bases between. The CDR3 loop is CTCSADSGPNSDYTF. The sequenced CDR3 bases are TGCACCTGCAGTGCAGATTCAGGGCCAAACTCC.

This clone was seen a few times. Germline and genes: mouse. The read terminates 4 residues before the CDR3 end, so the remaining end is supplied by the germline J gene. The same CDR3 is also encoded by other DNA sequences in this sample. The rearrangement links TRBV1 to TRBJ1-2; TRBD1 agrees at 9 bases. The CDR3 is 14 residues long. V trimming: 4 bases; J trimming: 0 bases; junction bases outside the gene matches: 0. CDR1 is NSQYPW and CDR2 is LRSPGD in the germline V gene (reference sequence). CDR3 in amino acids: CTCSGTGANSDYTF. Incomplete CDR3 DNA: TGCACCTGCAGTGGGACAGGGGCAAACTCC.

As for this clone: Gene labels here are mouse ones. The observed sequence ends 4 residues before the CDR3 terminus, with the missing tail filled in from the germline J gene. The identical CDR3 is also encoded by other nucleotide sequences in the sample. This chain connects TRBV19 to TRBJ2-5; tentatively, D is TRBD1 (6 bases). The CDR3 has 13 amino acids. CDR1 FNHDT and CDR2 SITEND come from the germline V gene (reference sequence). CDR3 DNA (partial): TGTGCCAGCAGTATAGCTAGGGGGGAC. It encodes CASSIARGD. The full CDR3 is CASSIARGDTQYF.

This clone has more than one count but fewer than ten. Germline and genes: mouse. The read terminates 4 residues ahead of where the CDR3 ends, so the germline J gene completes it. The chain links TRBV5 to TRBJ2-3, with 7 bases that match TRBD1. V shed 3 bases and J 4 bases; nucleotides not matched to a gene: 4. Per the germline V gene, CDR1 is LGHNA and CDR2 is YNLKQL (reference sequence). The length of the CDR3 is 14 residues. The CDR3 region is CASSHSTGPETLYF. CDR3 DNA, as far as it was read: TGTGCCAGCAGCCACTCGACAGGGCCAGAA.